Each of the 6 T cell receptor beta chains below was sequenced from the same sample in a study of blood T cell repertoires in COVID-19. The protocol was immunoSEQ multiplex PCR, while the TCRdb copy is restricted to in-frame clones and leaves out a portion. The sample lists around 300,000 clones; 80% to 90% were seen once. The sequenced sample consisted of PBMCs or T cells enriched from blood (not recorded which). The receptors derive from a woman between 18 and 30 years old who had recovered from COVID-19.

The CDR3 bases are TGTGCCACCAGTGATTTCGGCGCGGGGGGAAGAGATACGCAGTATTTT. This sequence encodes CATSDFGAGGRDTQYF. V is TRBV24-1 and J is TRBJ2-3; the match to TRBD2 covers 8 bases. Per the germline V gene, CDR1 is KGHDR and CDR2 is SFDVKD. This CDR3 has 16 amino acids. Losses at the gene ends were 1 base for V and 5 bases for J; bases not matched to a gene: 7.

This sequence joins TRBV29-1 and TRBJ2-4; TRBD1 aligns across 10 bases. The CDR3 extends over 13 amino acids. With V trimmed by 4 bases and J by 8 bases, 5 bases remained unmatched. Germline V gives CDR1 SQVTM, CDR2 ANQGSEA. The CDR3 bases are TGCAGCGTTGCCCGGGACAGGGGTTACATTCAGTACTTC. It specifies CSVARDRGYIQYF. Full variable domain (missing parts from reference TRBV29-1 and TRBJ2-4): SAVISQKPSRDICQRGTSLTIQCQVDSQVTMMFWYRQQPGQSLTLIATANQGSEATYESGFVIDKFPISRPNLTFSTLTVSNMSPEDSSIYLCSVARDRGYIQYFGAGTRLSVL.

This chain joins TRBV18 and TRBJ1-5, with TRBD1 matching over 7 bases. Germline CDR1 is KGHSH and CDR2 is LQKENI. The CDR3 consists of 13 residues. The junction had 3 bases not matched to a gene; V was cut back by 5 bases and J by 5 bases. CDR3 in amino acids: CASSNDRDQPQHF. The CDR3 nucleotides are TGTGCCAGCTCAAATGACAGGGATCAGCCCCAGCATTTT.

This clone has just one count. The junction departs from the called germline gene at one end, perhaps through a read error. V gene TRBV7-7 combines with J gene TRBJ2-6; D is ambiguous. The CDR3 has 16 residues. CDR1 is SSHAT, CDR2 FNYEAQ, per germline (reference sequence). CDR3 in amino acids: CASTAIVASGANVLTF. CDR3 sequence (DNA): TGTGCTAGCACAGCCATAGTAGCCTCTGGGGCCAACGTCCTGACTTTC.

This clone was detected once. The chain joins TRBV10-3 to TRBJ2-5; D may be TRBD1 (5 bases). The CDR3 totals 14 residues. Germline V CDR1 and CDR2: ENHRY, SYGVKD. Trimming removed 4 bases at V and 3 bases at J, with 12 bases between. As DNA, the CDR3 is TGTGCCATCAGTGGGGATGGGGCTGAAGAGACCCAGTACTTC. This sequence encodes CAISGDGAEETQYF.

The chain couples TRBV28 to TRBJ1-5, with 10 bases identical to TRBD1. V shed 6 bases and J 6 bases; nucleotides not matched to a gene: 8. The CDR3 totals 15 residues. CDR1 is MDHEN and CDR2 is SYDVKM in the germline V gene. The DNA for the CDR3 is TGTGCCAGCAGCACCGGGACAGGGGTTACTCAGCCCCAGCATTTT. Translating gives CASSTGTGVTQPQHF.